The 24 T cell receptor beta chains presented below share a single source sample, sequenced in a study of blood T cells in healthy people across ages. A second PCR, run for roughly 7 to 12 cycles, used a sample-barcoded 5' primer plus a J-beta primer mix. MiXCR, applied by TCRdb to the 5' RACE reads, yields one record per CDR3 protein. The profile covers 1.5 million to 1.9 million distinct CDR3 sequences, with under 55% appearing a single time and just over 4% taken by the ten largest. Source material: blood. The receptors here all came from a woman aged 18-29 years in good health.

Only one count was recorded for this clonotype. The V and J genes are TRBV24-1 and TRBJ2-7; D tentatively reads TRBD1 or TRBD2 (5 bases each). Germline V gene sequence: CDR1 KGHDR, CDR2 SFDVKD. This CDR3 is built from 16 residues. V was clipped by 3 bases and J by 7 bases, with 21 bases between them. The CDR3 protein is CATSDRGDFLGNEQYF. CDR3 in DNA: TGTGCCACCAGTGATAGGGGAGACTTCCTCGGGAATGAGCAGTACTTC.

Note on this clonotype: An end of the junction does not agree with germline; a read error may underlie this. The gene calls are TRBV15 and TRBJ2-7, with D possibly being TRBD2 (5 bases). The germline V gene encodes CDR1 LNHNV and CDR2 YYDKDF (reference sequence). This CDR3 has 15 residues. DNA of the CDR3: TGTGCCACCAGCGGAGAGACGGGGTTCCCCTACGAGCAGTACTTC. Its protein product is CATSGETGFPYEQYF.

This clonotype was picked up a small number of times. V and J are TRBV7-9 and TRBJ1-2; D possibly corresponds to TRBD1 (6 bases). The CDR3 spans 16 residues. Germline V lookup: CDR1 SEHNR, CDR2 FQNEAQ (reference sequence). Trimming left V 8 bases short and J 2 bases short, with 21 bases between. The CDR3 is CASSWEGVTINYGYTF. In DNA, the CDR3 is TGTGCCAGCTCATGGGAGGGGGTAACCATAAACTATGGCTACACCTTC. Looking up the rest from reference TRBV7-9 and TRBJ1-2 gives the full variable domain: DTGVSQNPRHKITKRGQNVTFRCDPISEHNRLYWYRQTLGQGPEFLTYFQNEAQLEKSRLLSDRFSAERPKGSFSTLEIQRTEQGDSAMYLCASSWEGVTINYGYTFGSGTRLTVV.

J is TRBJ1-1 and V is TRBV7-3; D not certain. Germline values: CDR1 SGHTA, CDR2 FQGTGA. CDR3 length equals 15 residues. The V end lost 1 base, the J end lost 1 base, and 10 bases lay between the germline ends. The CDR3, as DNA: TGTGCCAGCAGCTTAAACCCGGCCGGGAACACTGAAGCTTTCTTT. Translated: CASSLNPAGNTEAFF.

In its sample, this clonotype was seen a few times. The chain is built from TRBV7-2 and TRBJ1-5; D perhaps matches TRBD1 (6 bases). V gave up 3 bases and J gave up 2 bases, with 14 bases separating them. The CDR3 is 16 amino acids. In germline, CDR1 is SGHTA, CDR2 FQGNSA. The CDR3 protein is CASSFTQGGGNQPQHF. The CDR3 bases are TGTGCCAGCAGCTTCACACAGGGAGGGGGCAATCAGCCCCAGCATTTT.

The chain employs TRBV24-1 and TRBJ2-5, with D unresolved. Germline V gives CDR1 KGHDR, CDR2 SFDVKD. The CDR3 covers 14 residues. With 4 bases removed from V and 5 bases from J, the gap between germline ends came to 13 bases. The DNA of the CDR3 is TGTGCCACCAGTGACCGCCAGGCCGGGGAGACCCAGTACTTC. Its translation is CATSDRQAGETQYF.

The V gene is TRBV7-9, the J gene TRBJ2-6; D gene ambiguous. Trimming stripped 2 bases from V and 0 bases from J, with 8 bases between. The germline V gene has CDR1 SEHNR and CDR2 FQNEAQ (reference sequence). The CDR3 sequence is 16 residues long. The DNA of the CDR3 is TGTGCCAGCAGCTTAATACGGATCTCTGGGGCCAACGTCCTGACTTTC. Residues: CASSLIRISGANVLTF.

The chain carries TRBV14 and TRBJ2-4; no clear D gene. The CDR3 is made up of 15 amino acids. The V gene lost 1 base and the J gene lost 0 bases, with 7 bases spanning the gap. CDR1 is SGHDN, CDR2 FVKESK, per germline. CDR3 loop: CASSQVLKAKNIQYF. DNA of the CDR3: TGTGCCAGCAGCCAAGTTCTCAAAGCCAAAAACATTCAGTACTTC. Combining the CDR3 with reference TRBV14 and TRBJ2-4 gives the whole variable domain EAGVTQFPSHSVIEKGQTVTLRCDPISGHDNLYWYRRVMGKEIKFLLHFVKESKQDESGMPNNRFLAERTGGTYSTLKVQPAELEDSGVYFCASSQVLKAKNIQYFGAGTRLSVL.

This clonotype was seen only a few times. This chain uses TRBV7-9 with TRBJ1-4, with D tentatively TRBD1 (5 bases). Trimming removed 1 base from V and 4 bases from J, with 10 bases in between. The CDR3 loop spans 15 amino acids. Germline CDR1 is SEHNR and CDR2 is FQNEAQ (reference sequence). The CDR3 DNA is TGTGCCAGCAGCTTAGGGGGACCGGTTAATGAAAAACTGTTTTTT. Translating it yields CASSLGGPVNEKLFF.

The V and J genes are TRBV7-2 and TRBJ2-1; perhaps D is TRBD1 or TRBD2 (5 bases each). Germline CDR1 SGHTA, CDR2 FQGNSA. This CDR3 spans 14 amino acids. The ends were cut back, 1 base at V and 10 bases at J, with 14 bases in the middle. CDR3 coding DNA: TGTGCCAGCAGCTTAGTTCCCGGGGCCTACGAGCAGTTCTTC. This translates into CASSLVPGAYEQFF.

The rearrangement links TRBV6-2 or TRBV6-3 to TRBJ1-2; the D is unclear. The ends were cut back, 7 bases at V and 7 bases at J, with 10 bases in the middle. The germline V gene has CDR1 MNHEY and CDR2 SVGEGT. CDR3 size: 11 residues. The CDR3 DNA follows: TGTGCCAGCACTTCAGCATTTGGCTACACCTTC. Its translation: CASTSAFGYTF.

This chain joins TRBV27 and TRBJ1-4, with 7 bases matching TRBD1. Germline trimming cut 5 bases from V and 5 bases from J; bases unmatched to any gene: 8. CDR1 is MNHEY, CDR2 SMNVEV, per germline (reference sequence). There are 15 residues in the CDR3. For the CDR3, the DNA is TGTGCCAGCAGTCGTACAGGGGAGTACAATGAAAAACTGTTTTTT. Translated, it gives CASSRTGEYNEKLFF. Supplemented by reference TRBV27 and TRBJ1-4, the full variable domain reads EAQVTQNPRYLITVTGKKLTVTCSQNMNHEYMSWYRQDPGLGLRQIYYSMNVEVTDKGDVPEGYKVSRKEKRNFPLILESPSPNQTSLYFCASSRTGEYNEKLFFGSGTQLSVL.

This clonotype has only a few counts. This chain connects TRBV7-3 to TRBJ2-1; no reliable D call. V was shortened by 3 bases and J by 9 bases, with 9 bases between the two germline ends. Germline V gives CDR1 SGHTA, CDR2 FQGTGA. The CDR3 sequence is 12 residues long. The CDR3 sequence: CASSFTEAEQFF. The CDR3 DNA follows: TGTGCCAGCAGCTTTACCGAGGCTGAGCAGTTCTTC.

The chain carries TRBV27 and TRBJ1-2; TRBD1 matches 8 bases. CDR1 MNHEY and CDR2 SMNVEV come from the germline V gene (reference sequence). Trimming removed 6 bases from V and 4 bases from J; junction bases left unmatched: 10. The CDR3 is made up of 15 amino acids. The CDR3 is CASSAGQATFYGYTF. The CDR3 DNA follows: TGTGCCAGCAGCGCGGGACAGGCGACCTTCTATGGCTACACCTTC.

This clonotype came up a few times. The chain uses TRBV29-1 and TRBJ1-2; no clear D. From germline, CDR1 is SQVTM and CDR2 ANQGSEA. The CDR3 consists of 13 residues. Trimming cost V 4 bases and J 0 bases, with 9 bases left between them. The CDR3 DNA follows: TGCAGCGTTGCAGAGAGCTCTAACTATGGCTACACCTTC. Its protein is CSVAESSNYGYTF.

This clonotype was counted between two and nine times. The genes are TRBV29-1 and TRBJ2-7; 11 nucleotides match TRBD2. The length of the CDR3 is 14 residues. Germline CDR1 and CDR2: SQVTM and ANQGSEA. V lost 6 bases and J lost 5; bases outside the gene matches: 9. Written as DNA, the CDR3 is TGCAGCGTGCCGCTAGCGGGGGGACCCAACGAGCAGTACTTC. This translates into CSVPLAGGPNEQYF.

V and J are TRBV20-1 and TRBJ2-6; either TRBD1 or TRBD2 may supply D (6 bases each). Germline V lookup: CDR1 DFQATT, CDR2 SNEGSKA (reference sequence). The germline V and J ends were trimmed by 2 bases and 2 bases, with 16 bases remaining between them. The CDR3 has 17 residues. This CDR3 reads CSARRGRNFAGANVLTF. Written as DNA, the CDR3 is TGCAGTGCTAGAAGGGGGAGGAATTTCGCTGGGGCCAACGTCCTGACTTTC.

The rearrangement joins TRBV7-2 to TRBJ1-2; 7 nucleotides agree with TRBD1. After removal of 5 bases from V and 10 bases from J, the junction contained 7 bases not matched to a gene. The CDR3 is made up of 12 amino acids. Germline V CDR1 and CDR2: SGHTA, FQGNSA. CDR3 region: CASSLGQEFYTF. CDR3 nucleotides: TGTGCCAGCAGCCTAGGACAGGAATTCTACACCTTC.

V is TRBV14 and J is TRBJ1-1, with D perhaps matching TRBD1 (6 bases). The CDR3 has 18 amino acids. The germline V and J ends were trimmed by 3 bases and 1 base, with 21 bases remaining between them. Germline V gene sequence: CDR1 SGHDN, CDR2 FVKESK. The CDR3 spells CASSHMGAQGARNTEAFF. The CDR3 DNA sequence: TGTGCCAGCAGCCACATGGGCGCACAGGGAGCTCGGAACACTGAAGCTTTCTTT.

This sequence joins TRBV5-1 and TRBJ1-1, with 9 bases identical to TRBD1. V was pared by 0 bases and J by 6 bases, with 6 bases of the junction left unmatched. The CDR3 runs to 15 residues. The germline V gene has CDR1 SGHRS and CDR2 YFSETQ. The DNA for the CDR3 is TGCGCCAGCAGCTTGGCGGGGACAGGGTCTTCTGAAGCTTTCTTT. Its protein product is CASSLAGTGSSEAFF. The variable domain in full, completed from reference TRBV5-1 and TRBJ1-1, reads KAGVTQTPRYLIKTRGQQVTLSCSPISGHRSVSWYQQTPGQGLQFLFEYFSETQRNKGNFPGRFSGRQFSNSRSEMNVSTLELGDSALYLCASSLAGTGSSEAFFGQGTRLTVV.

The gene calls are TRBV2 and TRBJ1-2; possibly TRBD1 for D (6 bases). This CDR3 has 15 residues. V lost 4 bases and J 4 bases, leaving 16 bases between the germline ends. Germline V gene lookup returns CDR1 SNHLY and CDR2 FYNNEI. CDR3 in DNA: TGTGCCAGCAGTGGGCTGACCCAGGGGTCCTATGGCTACACCTTC. It specifies CASSGLTQGSYGYTF.

This clonotype was seen a handful of times. The chain uses TRBV28 and TRBJ2-7; 16 nucleotides align to TRBD2. V shed 5 bases and J 7 bases; nucleotides not matched to a gene: 11. Germline V lookup: CDR1 MDHEN, CDR2 SYDVKM. The CDR3 length is 17 residues. This CDR3 is CASSVKGLAGGRNEQYF. CDR3 nucleotide sequence: TGTGCCAGCAGTGTGAAGGGACTAGCGGGAGGGAGGAATGAGCAGTACTTC.

This clonotype appeared a few times. The chain is built from TRBV7-9 and TRBJ2-3; possible D gene TRBD2, 7 bases. Germline CDR1 and CDR2: SEHNR and FQNEAQ (reference sequence). The CDR3 has 12 amino acids. Trimming removed 11 bases at V and 4 bases at J, with 13 bases between. CDR3 residues: CAAGGGADTQYF. CDR3 in DNA: TGTGCCGCGGGCGGGGGCGCAGATACGCAGTATTTT.

This chain links TRBV11-2 with TRBJ2-2; TRBD1 might be the D (6 bases). V was cut by 5 bases and J by 4 bases, with 17 bases left in between. CDR1 is SGHAT, CDR2 FQNNGV, per germline. The CDR3 is made up of 16 amino acids. The CDR3 here is CASSGRGQGPTGELFF. The CDR3 DNA follows: TGTGCCAGCAGCGGCCGGGGACAAGGGCCCACCGGGGAGCTGTTTTTT.